The T cell receptor beta chain described here comes from a study of CD8 T cells in ankylosing spondylitis. In germline, CDR1 is SGHDT, CDR2 YYEEEE. Trimming at V came to 8 bases and at J to 0 bases, leaving 7 bases not matched to a gene. The CDR3 has 15 residues. TCRdb independently ran MiXCR on the 5' RACE reads; one entry per CDR3 protein. The sample consists of about 360,000 distinct CDR3 sequences, about 15% of them appearing once. V usage is TRBV5-6 and J usage is TRBJ2-3; TRBD1 aligns across 9 bases. This sequence was found in a male donor with ankylosing spondylitis or in good health (not recorded which). The specimen sequenced was blood, either unsorted or a sorted T cell fraction (not recorded which). CDR3 loop: CASTGTGFSTDTQYF. CDR3 in DNA: TGTGCCAGTACCGGGACAGGGTTTAGCACAGATACGCAGTATTTT.